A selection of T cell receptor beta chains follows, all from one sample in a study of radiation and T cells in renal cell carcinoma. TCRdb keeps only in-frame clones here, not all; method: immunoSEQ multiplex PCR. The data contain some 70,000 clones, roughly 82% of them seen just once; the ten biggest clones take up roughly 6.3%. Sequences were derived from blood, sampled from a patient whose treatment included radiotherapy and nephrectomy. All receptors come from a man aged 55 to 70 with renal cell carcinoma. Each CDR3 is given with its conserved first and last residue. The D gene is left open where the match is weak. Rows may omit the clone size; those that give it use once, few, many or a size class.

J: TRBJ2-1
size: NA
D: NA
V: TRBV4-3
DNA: TGCGCCAGCAGCCAAGTTGGACAGTTCTACAATGAGCAGTTCTTC
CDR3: CASSQVGQFYNEQFF

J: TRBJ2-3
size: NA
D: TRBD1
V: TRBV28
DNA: TGTGCCAGCAGACGACGACAGGGGCTTAGCACAGATACGCAGTATTTT
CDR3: CASRRRQGLSTDTQYF

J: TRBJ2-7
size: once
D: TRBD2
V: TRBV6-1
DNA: TGTGCCAGCAGTGGGAGCGGCGGGAGGGCCAACGAGCAGTACTTC
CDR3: CASSGSGGRANEQYF

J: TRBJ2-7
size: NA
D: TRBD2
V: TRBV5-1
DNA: TGCGCCAGCAGCTTACTAGCGGGACGGGGCTACGAGCAGTACTTC
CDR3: CASSLLAGRGYEQYF

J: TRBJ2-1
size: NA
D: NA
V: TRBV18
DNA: TGTGCCAGCTCGGCAACTAGCAATCCTTTGAATGAGCAGTTCTTC
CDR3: CASSATSNPLNEQFF

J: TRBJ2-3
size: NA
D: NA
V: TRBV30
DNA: TGTGCCTGGAGTTACACAGATACGCAGTATTTT
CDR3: CAWSYTDTQYF

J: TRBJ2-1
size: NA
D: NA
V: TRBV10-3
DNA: TGTGCCATCAGTGAGCCCAGGGGTAATGAGCAGTTCTTC
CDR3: CAISEPRGNEQFF

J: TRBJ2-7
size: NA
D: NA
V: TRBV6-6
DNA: TGTGCCAGCAGTTACGAGGGATTGTACGAGCAGTACTTC
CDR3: CASSYEGLYEQYF

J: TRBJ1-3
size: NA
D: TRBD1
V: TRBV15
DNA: TGTGCCACCAGCTCCCGACAGGGATCCGCTGGAAACACCATATATTTT
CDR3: CATSSRQGSAGNTIYF

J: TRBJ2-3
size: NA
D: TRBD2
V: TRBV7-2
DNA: TGTGCCAGTTCTAGCGGGAGCCGCGGAGATACGCAGTATTTT
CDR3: CASSSGSRGDTQYF

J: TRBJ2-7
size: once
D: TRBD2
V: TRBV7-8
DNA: TGTGCCAGCAGCTTAGTTGGTCTAGCGGGGTTGTACCAGGTCGACGAGCAGTACTTC
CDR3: CASSLVGLAGLYQVDEQYF

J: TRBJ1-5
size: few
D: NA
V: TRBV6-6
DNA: TGTGCCAGCAGTTACGGAACAGACTCAGACCAGCCCCAGCATTTT
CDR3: CASSYGTDSDQPQHF

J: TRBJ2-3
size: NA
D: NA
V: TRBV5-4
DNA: TGTGCCAGCAGACCAGACAACCGCACAGATACGCAGTATTTT
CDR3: CASRPDNRTDTQYF

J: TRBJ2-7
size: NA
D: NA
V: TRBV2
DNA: TGTGCCAGCACAGGAACTAACGAGCAGTACTTC
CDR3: CASTGTNEQYF

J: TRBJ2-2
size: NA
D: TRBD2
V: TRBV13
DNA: TGTGCCAGCAGCACACCTAGCGGGAACGCCGGGGAGCTGTTTTTT
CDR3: CASSTPSGNAGELFF

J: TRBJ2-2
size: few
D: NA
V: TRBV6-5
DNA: TGTGCCAGCAGTTACAGGGCCGGGGAGCTGTTTTTT
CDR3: CASSYRAGELFF

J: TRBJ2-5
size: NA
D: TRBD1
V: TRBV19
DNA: TGTGCCAGTAGTATAGACACAGGGGCCCCCCAAGAGACCCAGTACTTC
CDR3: CASSIDTGAPQETQYF

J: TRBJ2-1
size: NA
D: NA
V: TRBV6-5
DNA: TGTGCCAGCAGTAGGAGCGTAACTAACAATGAGCAGTTCTTC
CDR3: CASSRSVTNNEQFF

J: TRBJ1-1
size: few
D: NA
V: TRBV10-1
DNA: TGCGCCAGCAGTGAGGGCGGAACGAACACTGAAGCTTTCTTT
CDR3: CASSEGGTNTEAFF

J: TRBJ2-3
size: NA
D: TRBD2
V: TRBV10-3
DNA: TGTGCCATCAGCCTAGCGGGAGAACGCACAGATACGCAGTATTTT
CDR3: CAISLAGERTDTQYF

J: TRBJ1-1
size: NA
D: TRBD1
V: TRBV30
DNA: TGTGCCTGGAGTGAGACAGGGTGGACTGAAGCTTTCTTT
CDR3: CAWSETGWTEAFF

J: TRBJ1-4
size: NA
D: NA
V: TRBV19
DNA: TGTGCCAGTAGTATTTATGGGAGTGAAAAACTGTTTTTT
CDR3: CASSIYGSEKLFF

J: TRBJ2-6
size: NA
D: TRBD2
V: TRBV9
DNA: TGTGCCAGCAGCGTACTATCGGCGGGGGTAGTTGGGGCCAACGTCCTGACTTTC
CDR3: CASSVLSAGVVGANVLTF

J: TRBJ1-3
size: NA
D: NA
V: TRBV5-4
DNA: TGTGCCAGCAGCTTGGGAGGGGGAGGAAACACCATATATTTT
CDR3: CASSLGGGGNTIYF

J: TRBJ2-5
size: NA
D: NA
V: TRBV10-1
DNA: TGCGCCAGCTCCTTTGGGGGGCAAGAGACCCAGTACTTC
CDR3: CASSFGGQETQYF